Shown below are 30 T cell receptor beta chains from a single sample sequenced in a study of cytomegalovirus exposure and HLA in healthy donors. TCRdb keeps only in-frame clones here, not all; method: immunoSEQ multiplex PCR. This table holds about 360,000 clones, approximately 90% found once. Sequencing used PBMCs. These receptors all stem from a woman aged 18-35 years in good health and CMV-seronegative.

J is TRBJ1-6 and V is TRBV28, with D possibly matching TRBD1 (5 bases). With 4 bases removed from V and 3 bases from J, the gap between germline ends came to 16 bases. Germline CDR1 and CDR2: MDHEN and SYDVKM. This CDR3 region has 17 residues. For the CDR3, the DNA is TGTGCCAGCAGTTCCAACCCCCCAGGGTACTATAATTCACCCCTCCACTTT. This gives the protein CASSSNPPGYYNSPLHF.

The chain couples TRBV5-6 to TRBJ2-1; a possible D gene is TRBD1 (6 bases). This CDR3 is 14 amino acids long. Trimming stripped 4 bases from V and 4 bases from J, with 12 bases between. Germline CDR1 and CDR2: SGHDT and YYEEEE. CDR3 nucleotides: TGTGCCAGCAGCGGTAGGACAGAGTACAATGAGCAGTTCTTC. Translating gives CASSGRTEYNEQFF.

This clone was found a few times. The chain carries TRBV2 and TRBJ1-5; D not resolved. Germline V gives CDR1 SNHLY, CDR2 FYNNEI. The V end lost 5 bases, the J end lost 5 bases, and 10 bases lay between the germline ends. This CDR3 contains 13 residues. The CDR3 here is CASSRLWYQPQHF. The CDR3 DNA follows: TGTGCCAGCAGTAGACTTTGGTATCAGCCCCAGCATTTT.

The V gene is TRBV28, the J gene TRBJ1-1; 7 bases align to TRBD1. The germline gives CDR1 MDHEN, CDR2 SYDVKM. This CDR3 has 15 amino acids. Losses at the gene ends were 5 bases for V and 3 bases for J; bases not matched to a gene: 9. The CDR3 protein is CASSLEQGIYTEAFF. The CDR3, as DNA: TGTGCCAGCAGTCTAGAACAGGGGATATACACTGAAGCTTTCTTT.

This chain links TRBV7-2 with TRBJ2-5; TRBD2 matches 13 bases. The CDR3 consists of 16 residues. After removal of 1 base from V and 5 bases from J, the junction contained 4 bases not matched to a gene. The germline gives CDR1 SGHTA, CDR2 FQGNSA. The CDR3 bases are TGTGCCAGCAGCTTAGGACTAGCGGGAGGCCGGGAGACCCAGTACTTC. Amino acids: CASSLGLAGGRETQYF.

This clone was observed a few times. CDR3 sequence (DNA): TGTGCCTCAGGGGGGCGTTGGGATCAGCCCCAGCATTTT. This gives the protein CASGGRWDQPQHF. The gene calls are TRBV10-3 and TRBJ1-5, with 7 nucleotides matching TRBD1. The CDR3 is 13 residues long. Germline V gene data show CDR1 as ENHRY and CDR2 as SYGVKD. Trimming removed 11 bases from V and 5 bases from J; junction bases left unmatched: 9.

The chain employs TRBV11-2 and TRBJ1-2, with 12 bases that match TRBD1. The germline CDR1 and CDR2 sequences are SGHAT and FQNNGV. The CDR3 is made up of 17 amino acids. With V trimmed by 5 bases and J by 8 bases, 15 bases remained unmatched. CDR3 protein: CASSVSAGTGGSGGYTF. The CDR3 nucleotides read TGTGCCAGCAGCGTTAGTGCCGGGACAGGGGGCAGTGGAGGCTACACCTTC.

The chain couples TRBV4-1 to TRBJ2-3; TRBD2 matches 7 bases. CDR3 size: 15 residues. Germline-derived CDR1 and CDR2 are MGHRA and YSYEKL. V was pared by 3 bases and J by 5 bases, with 8 bases of the junction left unmatched. CDR3 DNA: TGCGCCAGCAGCCAGGGAGGGCCAAGGATAGATACGCAGTATTTT. Its translation is CASSQGGPRIDTQYF.

For the CDR3, the DNA is TGTGCCAGCGGCGTAGCGGGAGGCTCCTACAATGAGCAGTTCTTC. Translating gives CASGVAGGSYNEQFF. The chain uses TRBV27 and TRBJ2-1, with 10 bases fitting TRBD2. Germline CDR1 reads MNHEY; CDR2 reads SMNVEV (reference sequence). With V trimmed by 8 bases and J by 0 bases, 4 bases remained unmatched. This CDR3 has 15 residues.

This clone has just one count. This CDR3 reads CASSAPVAEEAYEQYF. Here the CDR3 DNA reads TGTGCCAGCAGTGCACCTGTAGCGGAAGAAGCCTACGAGCAGTACTTC. V is TRBV6-1 and J is TRBJ2-7, with D possibly TRBD2 on 6 matching bases. The CDR3 spans 16 residues. The germline V gene has CDR1 MNHNS and CDR2 SASEGT. The germline V and J ends were trimmed by 4 bases and 2 bases, with 18 bases remaining between them.

J is TRBJ2-7 and V is TRBV5-6; maybe TRBD2 (6 bases). This CDR3 is 15 amino acids long. CDR1 and CDR2 from the germline V gene are SGHDT and YYEEEE. V was clipped by 2 bases and J by 7 bases, with 19 bases between them. CDR3 coding DNA: TGTGCCAGCAGCTTTATTTTGAGGGGCCGGGGGGAGCAGTACTTC. The encoded protein is CASSFILRGRGEQYF.

The rearrangement uses TRBV5-6 and TRBJ1-4; D remains ambiguous. Germline loops: CDR1 SGHDT, CDR2 YYEEEE. This CDR3 is built from 15 residues. With 4 bases removed from V and 0 bases from J, the gap between germline ends came to 10 bases. CDR3 amino acids: CASSPRGTTNEKLFF. CDR3 DNA sequence: TGTGCCAGCAGCCCCCGAGGCACAACTAATGAAAAACTGTTTTTT. Using reference TRBV5-6 and TRBJ1-4 for the parts outside the CDR3, the full variable domain is DAGVTQSPTHLIKTRGQQVTLRCSPKSGHDTVSWYQQALGQGPQFIFQYYEEEERQRGNFPDRFSGHQFPNYSSELNVNALLLGDSALYLCASSPRGTTNEKLFFGSGTQLSVL.

V gene TRBV28 combines with J gene TRBJ1-4; TRBD1 matches 8 bases. The V gene end was trimmed by 6 bases and the J gene end by 3 bases; junction bases not matched to a gene: 3. The length of the CDR3 is 14 residues. The V gene's germline CDR1 is MDHEN and CDR2 SYDVKM. The CDR3 spells CASRPQGANEKLFF. In DNA form, the CDR3 reads TGTGCCAGCAGACCACAGGGGGCTAATGAAAAACTGTTTTTT.

V and J are TRBV12-2 and TRBJ2-5; TRBD2 reflects the table's D call only, with no check against the DNA. TRBV12-2 is a documented pseudogene. The CDR3 contains 15 residues. The CDR3 DNA is TGTGCAAGTCGATCCGGGACTAGCGGCCAAGAGACCCAGTACTTC. It encodes CASRSGTSGQETQYF.

This rearrangement joins TRBV28 to TRBJ1-1; the D is unclear. From germline, CDR1 is MDHEN and CDR2 SYDVKM. The CDR3 sequence is 15 residues long. With 1 base removed from V and 2 bases from J, the gap between germline ends came to 11 bases. In DNA, the CDR3 is TGTGCCAGCAGTTTATCGCCGGGAGGCAACACTGAAGCTTTCTTT. Translating gives CASSLSPGGNTEAFF.

The V gene is TRBV7-9, the J gene TRBJ1-4; 7 bases are a match to TRBD1. The CDR3 has 13 amino acids. Unmatched junction bases numbered 0, after V lost 2 bases and J lost 6 bases. Germline lookup yields CDR1 SEHNR and CDR2 FQNEAQ (reference sequence). DNA of the CDR3: TGTGCCAGCAGCTTAACAGGGGATGAAAAACTGTTTTTT. Amino acid sequence: CASSLTGDEKLFF. Based on the CDR3 plus reference TRBV7-9 and TRBJ1-4, the full variable domain is DTGVSQNPRHKITKRGQNVTFRCDPISEHNRLYWYRQTLGQGPEFLTYFQNEAQLEKSRLLSDRFSAERPKGSFSTLEIQRTEQGDSAMYLCASSLTGDEKLFFGSGTQLSVL.

Here the CDR3 DNA reads TGTGCCAGCAGACCCACTAGCGGGAGTAGCAATGAGCAGTTCTTC. It yields the protein CASRPTSGSSNEQFF. V usage is TRBV6-5 and J usage is TRBJ2-1, with 11 bases that match TRBD2. V trimming: 6 bases; J trimming: 6 bases; junction bases outside the gene matches: 7. CDR3 size: 15 residues. Per germline, CDR1 MNHEY and CDR2 SVGAGI.

The chain uses TRBV28 and TRBJ1-4; a weak D match, TRBD1 (6 bases). The CDR3 has 15 residues. In germline, CDR1 is MDHEN, CDR2 SYDVKM. Deletions cut 5 bases from V and 7 bases from J, with 17 bases between. CDR3 sequence: CASSTQGSHGEKLFF. CDR3 DNA: TGTGCCAGCAGTACCCAGGGGTCTCATGGTGAAAAACTGTTTTTT.

V gene TRBV5-1 combines with J gene TRBJ1-1; 7 bases agree with TRBD1. The ends lost 0 bases at V and 8 bases at J; junction bases unmatched: 7. The CDR3 loop spans 14 amino acids. Germline values: CDR1 SGHRS, CDR2 YFSETQ. The CDR3 sequence: CASSLAWDSSEAFF. CDR3 bases: TGCGCCAGCAGCTTGGCCTGGGACAGCTCAGAAGCTTTCTTT.

The chain carries TRBV7-8 and TRBJ2-7, with 7 nucleotides matching TRBD2. The CDR3 totals 15 residues. J gave up 1 base and V 3 bases, and 6 bases lay outside the gene matches. Germline CDR1 is SGHVS and CDR2 is FQNEAQ. The CDR3 DNA reads as TGTGCCAGCAGCTTTGAGAAGGGAGGGTCCTACGAGCAGTACTTC. It encodes CASSFEKGGSYEQYF.

The chain carries TRBV4-1 and TRBJ1-1; D perhaps matches TRBD1 (6 bases). CDR3 length equals 15 residues. Germline lookup yields CDR1 MGHRA and CDR2 YSYEKL. V lost 2 bases, J lost 1 base, and 11 bases lay in between. The CDR3 here is CASSQPWDKNTEAFF. The CDR3 nucleotides are TGCGCCAGCAGCCAACCCTGGGACAAGAACACTGAAGCTTTCTTT.

The genes are TRBV2 and TRBJ2-2, with 7 bases that match TRBD2. CDR1 and CDR2 (germline): SNHLY, FYNNEI. After removal of 6 bases from V and 4 bases from J, the junction contained 5 bases not matched to a gene. This CDR3 has 14 amino acids. CDR3 bases: TGTGCCAGCAGGCCAGGGACTATCACCGGGGAGCTGTTTTTT. Translated: CASRPGTITGELFF.

This clone was counted between two and nine times. The CDR3 sequence: CAWNTDRIYGYTF. As DNA, the CDR3 is TGTGCCTGGAACACTGACAGGATATATGGCTACACCTTC. V gene TRBV30 combines with J gene TRBJ1-2; D is possibly TRBD1 (6 bases). V lost 4 bases, J lost 5 bases, and 14 bases lay in between. CDR3 length: 13 residues. Germline loops: CDR1 GTSNPN, CDR2 SVGIG (reference sequence).

V gene TRBV6-6 combines with J gene TRBJ1-1; tentative D call: TRBD1 (6 bases). Trimming left V 4 bases short and J 4 bases short, with 10 bases between. The CDR3 contains 13 residues. CDR1 and CDR2 (germline): MNHNY, SVGAGI (reference sequence). The CDR3 nucleotides read TGTGCCAGCAGTTTTCGGACAGCCACTGAAGCTTTCTTT. Translating it yields CASSFRTATEAFF.

The CDR3 is CASSLGTGFDEQYF. CDR3 DNA: TGTGCCAGCAGCTTAGGTACAGGGTTCGACGAGCAGTACTTC. The chain combines TRBV7-9 with TRBJ2-7, with D perhaps TRBD1 (6 bases). The germline V gene encodes CDR1 SEHNR and CDR2 FQNEAQ (reference sequence). There are 14 residues in the CDR3. V was trimmed by 1 base and J by 5 bases, leaving 12 bases between them. The entire variable domain, with the rest obtained from reference TRBV7-9 and TRBJ2-7, is as follows: DTGVSQNPRHKITKRGQNVTFRCDPISEHNRLYWYRQTLGQGPEFLTYFQNEAQLEKSRLLSDRFSAERPKGSFSTLEIQRTEQGDSAMYLCASSLGTGFDEQYFGPGTRLTVT.

The genes are TRBV29-1 and TRBJ2-5; 7 nucleotides align to TRBD2. Germline V gene data show CDR1 as SQVTM and CDR2 as ANQGSEA. This CDR3 comprises 16 residues. V lost 5 bases to trimming and J lost 4 bases; unmatched junction nucleotides: 16. The chain's CDR3 is CSVWGFRDERGETQYF. DNA for the CDR3: TGCAGCGTTTGGGGCTTCCGGGACGAGCGGGGAGAGACCCAGTACTTC.

The chain couples TRBV19 to TRBJ2-7, with D hard to call. CDR3 length: 16 residues. CDR1 is LNHDA, CDR2 SQIVND, per germline (reference sequence). V shed 0 bases and J shed 3 bases, with 15 bases lying between them. As DNA, the CDR3 is TGTGCCAGTAGTATAGATATAACCGCCAGAATCTACGAGCAGTACTTC. Translating it yields CASSIDITARIYEQYF.

CDR3 DNA: TGCGCCAGCAGCCAAACAGGGGTGGCCTCGGAAAAACTGTTTTTT. Protein: CASSQTGVASEKLFF. The chain couples TRBV5-1 to TRBJ1-4; the match to TRBD1 covers 7 bases. Germline lookup yields CDR1 SGHRS and CDR2 YFSETQ. The V and J ends lost 4 bases and 8 bases, in that order; junction bases with no gene match: 11. CDR3 length: 15 residues.

The chain combines TRBV4-1 with TRBJ2-1; D possibly corresponds to TRBD2 (5 bases). The CDR3 covers 16 residues. Germline V gene data show CDR1 as MGHRA and CDR2 as YSYEKL. Trimming cost V 0 bases and J 0 bases, with 9 bases left between them. CDR3 sequence: CASSQDPSLSYNEQFF. CDR3 nucleotide sequence: TGCGCCAGCAGCCAAGATCCTAGCCTCTCCTACAATGAGCAGTTCTTC.

V is TRBV6-5 and J is TRBJ2-2, with 10 bases aligning to TRBD1. V dropped 6 bases and J dropped 5; count of bases not matched to a gene: 6. CDR1 is MNHEY and CDR2 is SVGAGI in the germline V gene. This CDR3 region has 15 residues. The chain's CDR3 is CASSPDRGPTGELFF. The DNA of the CDR3 is TGTGCCAGCAGCCCCGACAGGGGGCCTACCGGGGAGCTGTTTTTT.